This TCR beta chain was captured in a study of human T cells and chemical hapten exposure. Time point indicated: pre-sensitization, week 0. The treatment here: therapeutic diphenylcyclopropenone sensitization with weekly scalp DPC. TCRdb fed the RACE reads into MiXCR, producing one record per CDR3 protein. The sample includes fewer than 70,000 distinct CDR3 sequences, approximately 11% of them seen just once. The CDR3 length is 17 residues. After removal of 6 bases from V and 1 base from J, the junction contained 12 bases not matched to a gene. This receptor was taken from a woman in her forties or fifties with alopecia areata. Some clones in this sample may be carry-over from other donors' samples. The sample in question was whole blood, obtained in connection with sensitization to the hapten diphenylcyclopropenone (DPC). The rearrangement joins TRBV12-3 or TRBV12-4 to TRBJ2-7, with TRBD1 matching over 10 bases. The CDR3 region is CASSPTLGTGASYEQYF. DNA of the CDR3: TGTGCCAGCAGCCCAACCCTTGGGACAGGGGCTTCCTACGAGCAGTACTTC.